The 16 T cell receptor beta chains presented below share a single source sample, sequenced in a study of control samples from healthy donors and cancer patients. Sequencing used immunoSEQ multiplex PCR; TCRdb keeps in-frame clones, though not all of them. Here the sample spans about 83,000 clones, around 92% being singletons. The source material was blood. The receptors come from a man aged 50-60 years in good health.

J is TRBJ1-2 and V is TRBV6-4; D call uncertain. Germline V gene data show CDR1 as MRHNA and CDR2 as SNTAGT. The CDR3 has 11 amino acids. V lost 10 bases and J 8 bases, leaving 14 bases between the germline ends. The CDR3 reads CATRWEEGYTF. In DNA form, the CDR3 reads TGTGCCACCCGCTGGGAGGAGGGCTACACCTTC.

The V gene is TRBV2, the J gene TRBJ2-1, with D perhaps matching TRBD1 (5 bases). Trimming left V 5 bases short and J 0 bases short, with 11 bases between. Germline V gives CDR1 SNHLY, CDR2 FYNNEI. CDR3 length: 15 residues. The CDR3, as DNA: TGTGCCAGCAGTCAAGGGGCCAGCTCCTACAATGAGCAGTTCTTC. This sequence encodes CASSQGASSYNEQFF.

The chain links TRBV10-3 to TRBJ1-5, with no clear D. The length of the CDR3 is 15 residues. Deletions cut 0 bases from V and 5 bases from J, with 11 bases between. Germline V gives CDR1 ENHRY, CDR2 SYGVKD. The CDR3 nucleotides read TGTGCCATCAGTGAGTCGGGCACAGCTTATCAGCCCCAGCATTTT. Protein sequence: CAISESGTAYQPQHF.

The chain combines TRBV7-9 with TRBJ1-5, with D unresolved. Germline CDR1 is SEHNR and CDR2 is FQNEAQ (reference sequence). CDR3 size: 12 residues. The V end was cut by 4 bases, the J end by 5 bases, with 6 bases between. The CDR3 sequence: CASSSGDQPQHF. CDR3 in DNA: TGTGCCAGCAGCTCGGGAGATCAGCCCCAGCATTTT. Complete variable domain (other parts from reference TRBV7-9 and TRBJ1-5): DTGVSQNPRHKITKRGQNVTFRCDPISEHNRLYWYRQTLGQGPEFLTYFQNEAQLEKSRLLSDRFSAERPKGSFSTLEIQRTEQGDSAMYLCASSSGDQPQHFGDGTRLSIL.

This clone is a singleton in its sample. The chain employs TRBV13 and TRBJ1-3, with D possibly being TRBD1 (5 bases). V lost 2 bases to trimming and J lost 2 bases, with 13 bases between them. Looked up from germline, CDR1 is PRHDT and CDR2 is FYEKMQ (reference sequence). There are 16 residues in the CDR3. CDR3 nucleotides: TGTGCCAGCAGCTTATTATCAGGGCGAGCTGGAAACACCATATATTTT. It translates to CASSLLSGRAGNTIYF.

The CDR3 sequence: CASSWLGTGDAFF. DNA for the CDR3: TGTGCCAGCAGCTGGCTTGGGACAGGGGATGCTTTCTTT. The genes are TRBV5-6 and TRBJ1-1, with 10 positions matching TRBD1. CDR1 SGHDT and CDR2 YYEEEE come from the germline V gene. CDR3 length equals 13 residues. V lost 3 bases, J lost 11 bases, and 7 bases stayed unmatched.

V gene TRBV6-6 combines with J gene TRBJ2-1; 7 nucleotides agree with TRBD1. Germline CDR1 MNHNY, CDR2 SVGAGI (reference sequence). CDR3 length equals 11 residues. After removal of 8 bases from V and 5 bases from J, the junction contained 0 bases not matched to a gene. The CDR3 is CASQGDNEQFF. The CDR3 nucleotides are TGTGCCAGCCAGGGGGACAATGAGCAGTTCTTC.

The rearrangement joins TRBV12-3 or TRBV12-4 to TRBJ1-1, with no clear D. The CDR3 runs to 13 residues. The V end was cut by 8 bases, the J end by 2 bases, with 12 bases between. Here the CDR3 reads CASSAGSNTEAFF. Here the CDR3 DNA reads TGTGCCAGCTCAGCTGGGAGTAACACTGAAGCTTTCTTT.

The J gene is TRBJ2-1, the V gene TRBV19; D is possibly TRBD1 (5 bases). The CDR3 is made up of 13 amino acids. Germline V gives CDR1 LNHDA, CDR2 SQIVND (reference sequence). The V end lost 3 bases, the J end lost 8 bases, and 11 bases lay between the germline ends. CDR3 bases: TGTGCCAGTAGTATTCAGGGAAGGGATGAGCAGTTCTTC. Translating gives CASSIQGRDEQFF.

This rearrangement joins TRBV9 to TRBJ2-5, with 8 bases fitting TRBD1. The V gene end was trimmed by 4 bases and the J gene end by 3 bases; junction bases not matched to a gene: 2. This CDR3 comprises 13 residues. The germline CDR1 and CDR2 sequences are SGDLS and YYNGEE. The CDR3 sequence is CASSTGGKETQYF. The CDR3 DNA follows: TGTGCCAGCAGCACAGGGGGGAAAGAGACCCAGTACTTC.

CDR3 region: CAISEDIRIPYEQYF. The CDR3 nucleotides are TGTGCCATCAGTGAGGACATACGAATTCCCTACGAGCAGTACTTC. V usage is TRBV10-3 and J usage is TRBJ2-7; D ambiguous. Trimming shortened V by 2 bases and J by 2 bases, and 13 bases separated the two germline ends. The CDR3 covers 15 residues. Germline V gene lookup returns CDR1 ENHRY and CDR2 SYGVKD.

CDR3 residues: CASSFGVVEMNTEAFF. CDR3 in DNA: TGTGCCAGCAGCTTTGGGGTAGTGGAAATGAACACTGAAGCTTTCTTT. The chain recombines TRBV7-9 with TRBJ1-1; the D is unclear. Per the germline V gene, CDR1 is SEHNR and CDR2 is FQNEAQ (reference sequence). The V and J ends lost 3 bases and 0 bases respectively, with 14 bases between them. This CDR3 has 16 amino acids.

The rearrangement joins TRBV9 to TRBJ2-7, with 7 bases matching TRBD1. V trimming: 1 base; J trimming: 6 bases; junction bases outside the gene matches: 7. Germline values: CDR1 SGDLS, CDR2 YYNGEE. This CDR3 contains 14 residues. The CDR3 protein is CASSVTGEKGEQYF. The CDR3, as DNA: TGTGCCAGCAGCGTAACAGGGGAAAAGGGCGAGCAGTACTTC. Together with reference TRBV9 and TRBJ2-7, the CDR3 gives the full variable domain: DSGVTQTPKHLITATGQRVTLRCSPRSGDLSVYWYQQSLDQGLQFLIQYYNGEERAKGNILERFSAQQFPDLHSELNLSSLELGDSALYFCASSVTGEKGEQYFGPGTRLTVT.

V and J are TRBV7-2 and TRBJ1-4; 11 bases map to TRBD1. The CDR3 is made up of 17 amino acids. V shed 0 bases, J shed 7 bases, and the junction held 7 bases outside the gene matches. Germline V lookup: CDR1 SGHTA, CDR2 FQGNSA. The CDR3: CASSLAHIGTGGEKLFF. The CDR3 DNA sequence: TGTGCCAGCAGCTTAGCTCATATCGGGACAGGGGGTGAAAAACTGTTTTTT.

The chain joins TRBV2 to TRBJ1-2; 7 bases align to TRBD1. Trimming at V came to 2 bases and at J to 8 bases, leaving 8 bases not matched to a gene. The CDR3 has 14 residues. Germline V CDR1 and CDR2: SNHLY, FYNNEI. The CDR3 region is CASSERQGASGYTF. In DNA form, the CDR3 reads TGTGCCAGCAGTGAAAGACAGGGTGCGAGCGGCTACACCTTC.

The chain recombines TRBV7-8 with TRBJ2-6; D could derive from TRBD1 or TRBD2 (5 bases each). The CDR3 is made up of 17 amino acids. CDR1 is SGHVS, CDR2 FQNEAQ, per germline. Trimming removed 3 bases from V and 1 base from J, with 13 bases in between. The CDR3 DNA reads TGTGCCAGCAGCTTGAGGGGTATGATTTCTGGGGCCAACGTCCTGACTTTC. Translation: CASSLRGMISGANVLTF. Filled out from reference TRBV7-8 and TRBJ2-6, the complete variable domain reads GAGVSQSPRYKVAKRGQDVALRCDPISGHVSLFWYQQALGQGPEFLTYFQNEAQLDKSGLPSDRFFAERPEGSVSTLKIQRTQQEDSAVYLCASSLRGMISGANVLTFGAGSRLTVL.